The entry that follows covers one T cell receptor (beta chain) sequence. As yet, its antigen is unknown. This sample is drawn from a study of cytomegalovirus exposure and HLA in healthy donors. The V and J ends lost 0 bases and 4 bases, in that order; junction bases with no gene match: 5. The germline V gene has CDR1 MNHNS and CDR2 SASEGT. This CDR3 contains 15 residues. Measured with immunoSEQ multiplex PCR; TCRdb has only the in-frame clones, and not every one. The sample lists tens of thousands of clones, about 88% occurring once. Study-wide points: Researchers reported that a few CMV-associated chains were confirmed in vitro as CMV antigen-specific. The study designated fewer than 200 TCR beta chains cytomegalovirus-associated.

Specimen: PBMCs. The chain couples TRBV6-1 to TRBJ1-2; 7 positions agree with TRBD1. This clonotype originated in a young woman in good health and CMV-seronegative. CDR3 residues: CASSEAIGGIYGYTF. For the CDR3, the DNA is TGTGCCAGCAGTGAAGCTATAGGGGGCATCTATGGCTACACCTTC.